The 9 T cell receptor beta chains below come from one sample, sequenced in a study of control samples from healthy donors and cancer patients. Profiling relied on immunoSEQ multiplex PCR, and the TCRdb table lists in-frame clones only, not all of them. This table holds more than 35,000 clones, around 83% found once. Sample: PBMCs. These receptors were taken from a woman aged 60-75 years with lung cancer.

The V call is TRBV29-1, the J call TRBJ2-4; perhaps TRBD1 as D (6 bases). This CDR3 is built from 13 residues. The V end was cut by 6 bases, the J end by 1 base, with 10 bases between. Per the germline V gene, CDR1 is SQVTM and CDR2 is ANQGSEA. The CDR3 DNA follows: TGCAGCGTCCTTGGACAGGCCAAAAACATTCAGTACTTC. Amino acid sequence: CSVLGQAKNIQYF.

The V gene is TRBV7-8, the J gene TRBJ2-4; D is ambiguous. Germline CDR1 SGHVS, CDR2 FQNEAQ. There are 15 residues in the CDR3. V dropped 1 base and J dropped 0 bases, with 7 bases sitting between them. CDR3 protein: CASSLDQLAKNIQYF. Here the CDR3 DNA reads TGTGCCAGCAGCTTAGACCAGTTAGCCAAAAACATTCAGTACTTC.

This clone was recorded once. The V call is TRBV7-9, the J call TRBJ1-4, with 9 bases fitting TRBD1. The germline V gene has CDR1 SEHNR and CDR2 FQNEAQ (reference sequence). The CDR3 loop spans 14 amino acids. Trimming at V came to 5 bases and at J to 7 bases, leaving 5 bases not matched to a gene. CDR3: CASSPSTGGEKLFF. CDR3 sequence (DNA): TGTGCCAGCAGCCCCTCGACAGGGGGTGAAAAACTGTTTTTT.

The rearrangement links TRBV27 to TRBJ1-1; 7 bases fit TRBD1. V gave up 10 bases and J gave up 1 base; unmatched junction bases: 6. This CDR3 region has 13 residues. The V gene's germline CDR1 is MNHEY and CDR2 SMNVEV (reference sequence). Here the CDR3 reads CATAGTENTEAFF. The CDR3 DNA sequence: TGTGCCACTGCCGGGACAGAGAACACTGAAGCTTTCTTT.

This clone was detected once. This chain connects TRBV5-1 to TRBJ1-5; no clear D. Germline assignment: CDR1 SGHRS and CDR2 YFSETQ. V was clipped by 0 bases and J by 0 bases, with 7 bases between them. This CDR3 region has 15 residues. The chain's CDR3 is CASSLGGNSNQPQHF. CDR3 sequence (DNA): TGCGCCAGCAGCTTGGGAGGGAATAGCAATCAGCCCCAGCATTTT.

The V and J genes are TRBV11-3 and TRBJ1-6; D is unresolved. This CDR3 comprises 14 residues. V gave up 4 bases and J gave up 7 bases, with 11 bases separating them. Germline CDR1 SGHNT, CDR2 YENEEA. CDR3 amino acids: CASSSDGTNSPLHF. The CDR3 bases are TGTGCCAGCAGCTCGGACGGAACGAATTCACCCCTCCACTTT.

The gene calls are TRBV7-9 and TRBJ2-7; the D is unclear. Germline-derived CDR1 and CDR2 are SEHNR and FQNEAQ (reference sequence). V lost 1 base and J 7 bases, leaving 11 bases between the germline ends. The CDR3 sequence is 13 residues long. The CDR3 coding sequence is TGTGCCAGCAGCTTAGAAACGTCCCGGGAGCAGTACTTC. Translating it yields CASSLETSREQYF.

This clone was seen a few times. The CDR3 reads CASSLSPTTIWFF. DNA for the CDR3: TGTGCCAGCAGTTTATCGCCGACGACAATCTGGTTCTTC. The chain links TRBV27 to TRBJ2-1; D not certain. CDR1 is MNHEY and CDR2 is SMNVEV in the germline V gene (reference sequence). Trimming removed 0 bases from V and 15 bases from J, with 15 bases in between. The CDR3 spans 13 residues.

This chain links TRBV9 with TRBJ2-3; tentatively, D is TRBD2 (5 bases). V was shortened by 0 bases and J by 2 bases, with 7 bases between the two germline ends. The CDR3 totals 14 residues. CDR1 and CDR2 from the germline V gene are SGDLS and YYNGEE. The CDR3 region has the DNA TGTGCCAGCAGCGTAGCTAGCAACACAGATACGCAGTATTTT. It specifies CASSVASNTDTQYF.